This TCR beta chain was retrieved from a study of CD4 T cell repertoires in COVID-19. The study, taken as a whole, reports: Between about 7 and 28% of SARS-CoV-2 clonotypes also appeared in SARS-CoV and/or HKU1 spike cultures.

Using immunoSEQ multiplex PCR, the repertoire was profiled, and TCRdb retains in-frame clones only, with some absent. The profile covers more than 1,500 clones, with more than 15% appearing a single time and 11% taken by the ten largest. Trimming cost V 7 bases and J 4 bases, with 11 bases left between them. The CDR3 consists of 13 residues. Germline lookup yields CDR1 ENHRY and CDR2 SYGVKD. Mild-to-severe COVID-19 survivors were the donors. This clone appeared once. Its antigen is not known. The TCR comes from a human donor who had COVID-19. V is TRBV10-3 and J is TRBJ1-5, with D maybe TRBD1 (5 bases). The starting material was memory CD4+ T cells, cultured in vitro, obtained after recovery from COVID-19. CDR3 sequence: CAIKGTENQPQHF. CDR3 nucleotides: TGTGCCATCAAAGGGACGGAAAATCAGCCCCAGCATTTT.